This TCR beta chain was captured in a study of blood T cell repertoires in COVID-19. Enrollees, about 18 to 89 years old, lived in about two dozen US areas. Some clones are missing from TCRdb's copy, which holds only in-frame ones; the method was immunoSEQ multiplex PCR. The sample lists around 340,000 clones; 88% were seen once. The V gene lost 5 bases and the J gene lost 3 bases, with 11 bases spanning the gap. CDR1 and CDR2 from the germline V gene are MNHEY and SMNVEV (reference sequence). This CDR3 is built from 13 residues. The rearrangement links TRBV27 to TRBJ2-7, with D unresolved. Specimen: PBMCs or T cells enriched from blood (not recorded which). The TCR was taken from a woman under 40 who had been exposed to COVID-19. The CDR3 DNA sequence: TGTGCCAGCAGTCGTTCTACCCTCTACGAGCAGTACTTC. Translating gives CASSRSTLYEQYF.